The text below deals with one TCR beta chain. The antigen is undetermined. The data were obtained in a study of T cell responses to AZD1222 COVID-19 vaccine. Study results and limitations: Of the AZD1222 recipients, only 5 or 6 were seropositive at baseline.

The germline gives CDR1 SGHDN, CDR2 FVKESK. V was trimmed by 5 bases and J by 1 base, leaving 8 bases between them. This CDR3 has 13 residues. Method: immunoSEQ multiplex PCR; TCRdb's copy keeps in-frame clones and lacks some. The table has roughly 120,000 clones, 85% to 90% seen once; the top ten hold approximately 10%. V and J are TRBV14 and TRBJ1-1; perhaps TRBD1 as D (6 bases). The TCR sequence derives from an adult in good health. Sequenced here: peripheral blood, sampled on day 0 of AZD1222 vaccination. CDR3 residues: CASSWGQNTEAFF. The CDR3 DNA reads as TGTGCCAGCAGCTGGGGACAGAACACTGAAGCTTTCTTT. The whole variable domain, filled in from reference TRBV14 and TRBJ1-1, reads EAGVTQFPSHSVIEKGQTVTLRCDPISGHDNLYWYRRVMGKEIKFLLHFVKESKQDESGMPNNRFLAERTGGTYSTLKVQPAELEDSGVYFCASSWGQNTEAFFGQGTRLTVV.